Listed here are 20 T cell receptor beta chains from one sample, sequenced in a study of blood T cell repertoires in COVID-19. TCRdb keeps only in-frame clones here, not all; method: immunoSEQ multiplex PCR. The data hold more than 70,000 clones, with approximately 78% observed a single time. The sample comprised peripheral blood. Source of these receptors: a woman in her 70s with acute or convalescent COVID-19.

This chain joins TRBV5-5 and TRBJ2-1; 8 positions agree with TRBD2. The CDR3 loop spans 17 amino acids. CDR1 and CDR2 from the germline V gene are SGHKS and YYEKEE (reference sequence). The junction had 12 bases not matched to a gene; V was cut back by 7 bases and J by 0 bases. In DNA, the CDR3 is TGTGCCAGCGGACCGAGTAGCGGGAAAAGCTCCTACAATGAGCAGTTCTTC. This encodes CASGPSSGKSSYNEQFF. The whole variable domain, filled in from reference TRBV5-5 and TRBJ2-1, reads DAGVTQSPTHLIKTRGQQVTLRCSPISGHKSVSWYQQVLGQGPQFIFQYYEKEERGRGNFPDRFSARQFPNYSSELNVNALLLGDSALYLCASGPSSGKSSYNEQFFGPGTRLTVL.

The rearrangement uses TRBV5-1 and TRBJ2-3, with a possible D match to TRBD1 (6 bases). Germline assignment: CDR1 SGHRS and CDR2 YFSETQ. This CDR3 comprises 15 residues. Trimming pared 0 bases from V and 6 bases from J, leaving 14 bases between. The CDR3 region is CASSLGGPLIDTQYF. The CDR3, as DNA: TGCGCCAGCAGCTTGGGGGGGCCCCTAATTGATACGCAGTATTTT. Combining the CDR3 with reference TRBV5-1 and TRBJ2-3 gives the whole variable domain KAGVTQTPRYLIKTRGQQVTLSCSPISGHRSVSWYQQTPGQGLQFLFEYFSETQRNKGNFPGRFSGRQFSNSRSEMNVSTLELGDSALYLCASSLGGPLIDTQYFGPGTRLTVL.

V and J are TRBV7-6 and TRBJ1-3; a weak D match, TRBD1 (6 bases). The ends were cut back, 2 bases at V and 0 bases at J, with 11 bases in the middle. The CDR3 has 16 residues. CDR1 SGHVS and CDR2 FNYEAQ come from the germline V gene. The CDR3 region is CASSLLGQSSGNTIYF. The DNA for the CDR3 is TGTGCCAGCAGCTTATTGGGACAAAGCTCTGGAAACACCATATATTTT.

The CDR3 reads CASSQDKLAAGTRYYEQYF. CDR3 sequence (DNA): TGTGCCAGCAGCCAAGATAAACTAGCGGCAGGAACAAGATACTACGAGCAGTACTTC. This chain joins TRBV14 and TRBJ2-7; 8 positions agree with TRBD2. V was clipped by 0 bases and J by 3 bases; unmatched bases: 16. Germline CDR1 SGHDN, CDR2 FVKESK. This CDR3 has 19 residues. The variable domain in full, with the rest retrieved from reference TRBV14 and TRBJ2-7, is EAGVTQFPSHSVIEKGQTVTLRCDPISGHDNLYWYRRVMGKEIKFLLHFVKESKQDESGMPNNRFLAERTGGTYSTLKVQPAELEDSGVYFCASSQDKLAAGTRYYEQYFGPGTRLTVT.

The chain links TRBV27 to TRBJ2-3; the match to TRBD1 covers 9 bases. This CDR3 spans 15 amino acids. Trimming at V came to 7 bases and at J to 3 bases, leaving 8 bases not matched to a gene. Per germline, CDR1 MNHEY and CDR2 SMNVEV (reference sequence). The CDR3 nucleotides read TGTGCCAGCAACCCGCGGACAGGGGCAACAGATACGCAGTATTTT. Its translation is CASNPRTGATDTQYF.

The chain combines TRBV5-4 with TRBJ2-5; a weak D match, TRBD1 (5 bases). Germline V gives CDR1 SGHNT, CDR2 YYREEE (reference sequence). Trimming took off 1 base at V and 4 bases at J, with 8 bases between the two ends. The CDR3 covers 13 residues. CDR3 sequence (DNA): TGTGCCAGCAGCTTGAGGGGCGGAGAGACCCAGTACTTC. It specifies CASSLRGGETQYF.

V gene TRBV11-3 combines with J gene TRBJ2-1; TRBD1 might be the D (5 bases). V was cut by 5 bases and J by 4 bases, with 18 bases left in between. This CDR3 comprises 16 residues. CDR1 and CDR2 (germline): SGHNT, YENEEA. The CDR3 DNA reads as TGTGCCAGCAGCCCAGGGCTCGGGTTTGATTACAATGAGCAGTTCTTC. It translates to CASSPGLGFDYNEQFF. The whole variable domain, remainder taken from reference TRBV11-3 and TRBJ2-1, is EAGVVQSPRYKIIEKKQPVAFWCNPISGHNTLYWYLQNLGQGPELLIRYENEEAVDDSQLPKDRFSAERLKGVDSTLKIQPAELGDSAVYLCASSPGLGFDYNEQFFGPGTRLTVL.

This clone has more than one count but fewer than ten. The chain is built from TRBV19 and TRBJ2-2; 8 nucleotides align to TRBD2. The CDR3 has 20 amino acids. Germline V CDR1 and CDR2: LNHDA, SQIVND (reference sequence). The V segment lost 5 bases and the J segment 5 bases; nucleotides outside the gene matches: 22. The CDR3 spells CASSLPPTSARGFDTGELFF. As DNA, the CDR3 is TGTGCCAGTAGTCTACCCCCGACTAGCGCCAGAGGTTTCGATACCGGGGAGCTGTTTTTT.

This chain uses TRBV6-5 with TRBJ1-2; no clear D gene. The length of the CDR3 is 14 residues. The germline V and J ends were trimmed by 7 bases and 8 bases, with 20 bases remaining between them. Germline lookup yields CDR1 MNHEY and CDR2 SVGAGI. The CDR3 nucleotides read TGTGCCAGCACAACCCGCGCGCAGGCGGGGGGCTACACCTTC. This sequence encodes CASTTRAQAGGYTF.

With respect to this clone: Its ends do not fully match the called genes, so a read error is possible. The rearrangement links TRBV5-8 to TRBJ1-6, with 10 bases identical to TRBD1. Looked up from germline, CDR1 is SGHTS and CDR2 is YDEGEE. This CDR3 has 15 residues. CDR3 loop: CASTLHRTGGSPLHF. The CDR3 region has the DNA TGTGCCAGCACCTTGCATAGGACAGGGGGTTCACCCCTCCACTTT.

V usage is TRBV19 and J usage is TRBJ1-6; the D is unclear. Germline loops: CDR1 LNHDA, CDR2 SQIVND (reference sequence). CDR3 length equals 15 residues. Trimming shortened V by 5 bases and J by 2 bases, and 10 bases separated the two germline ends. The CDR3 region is CASSLTVPYNSPLHF. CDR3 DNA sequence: TGTGCCAGTAGTCTTACAGTGCCCTATAATTCACCCCTCCACTTT. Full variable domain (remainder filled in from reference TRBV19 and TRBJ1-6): DGGITQSPKYLFRKEGQNVTLSCEQNLNHDAMYWYRQDPGQGLRLIYYSQIVNDFQKGDIAEGYSVSREKKESFPLTVTSAQKNPTAFYLCASSLTVPYNSPLHFGNGTRLTVT.

For the CDR3, the DNA is TGTGCCAGCAGCCATGGGACTACCGGGGGCGTTACTGCTAGCGGGCAGTACTTC. Encoded protein: CASSHGTTGGVTASGQYF. The chain links TRBV9 to TRBJ2-7; D is possibly TRBD2 (7 bases). The V end lost 4 bases, the J end lost 9 bases, and 32 bases lay between the germline ends. The germline gives CDR1 SGDLS, CDR2 YYNGEE. This CDR3 comprises 18 residues.

CDR3 nucleotide sequence: TGTGCCAGCAGCTTGAAGGGCGGGGGAGTGGTGGATGAGCAGTTCTTC. This gives the protein CASSLKGGGVVDEQFF. The rearrangement joins TRBV5-4 to TRBJ2-1; 7 bases are shared with TRBD2. With 1 base clipped from V and 8 bases from J, the junction kept 12 bases outside the gene matches. The CDR3 length is 16 residues. The V gene's germline CDR1 is SGHNT and CDR2 YYREEE (reference sequence).

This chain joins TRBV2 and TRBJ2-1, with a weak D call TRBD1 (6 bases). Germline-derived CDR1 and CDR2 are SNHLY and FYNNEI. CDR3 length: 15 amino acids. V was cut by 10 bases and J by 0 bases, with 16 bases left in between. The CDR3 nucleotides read TGTGCCACCAAGAAGCAGGGGCTCTCCTACAATGAGCAGTTCTTC. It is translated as CATKKQGLSYNEQFF.

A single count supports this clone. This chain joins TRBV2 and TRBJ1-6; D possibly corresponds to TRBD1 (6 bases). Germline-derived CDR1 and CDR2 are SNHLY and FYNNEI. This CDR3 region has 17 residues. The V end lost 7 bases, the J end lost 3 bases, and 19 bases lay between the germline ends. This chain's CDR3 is CASKTTGGLYYNSPLHF. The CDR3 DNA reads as TGTGCCAGCAAGACGACAGGTGGTTTGTACTATAATTCACCCCTCCACTTT. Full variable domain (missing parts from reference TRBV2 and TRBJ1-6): EPEVTQTPSHQVTQMGQEVILRCVPISNHLYFYWYRQILGQKVEFLVSFYNNEISEKSEIFDDQFSVERPDGSNFTLKIRSTKLEDSAMYFCASKTTGGLYYNSPLHFGNGTRLTVT.

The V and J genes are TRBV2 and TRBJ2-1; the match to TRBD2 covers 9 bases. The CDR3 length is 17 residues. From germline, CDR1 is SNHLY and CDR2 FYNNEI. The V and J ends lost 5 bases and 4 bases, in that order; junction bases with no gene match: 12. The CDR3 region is CASSRLAAQTYYNEQFF. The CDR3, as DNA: TGTGCCAGCAGTAGACTAGCGGCGCAAACTTATTACAATGAGCAGTTCTTC.

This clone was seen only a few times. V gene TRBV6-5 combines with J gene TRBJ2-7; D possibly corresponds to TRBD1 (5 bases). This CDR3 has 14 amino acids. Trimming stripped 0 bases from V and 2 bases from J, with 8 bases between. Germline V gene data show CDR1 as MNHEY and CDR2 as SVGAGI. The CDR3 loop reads CASSYSKGAYEQYF. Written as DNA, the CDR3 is TGTGCCAGCAGTTACTCGAAAGGGGCCTACGAGCAGTACTTC.

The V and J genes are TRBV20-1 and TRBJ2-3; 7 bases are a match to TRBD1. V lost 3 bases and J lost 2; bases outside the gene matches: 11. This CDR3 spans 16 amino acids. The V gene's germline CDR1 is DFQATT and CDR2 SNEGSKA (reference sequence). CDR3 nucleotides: TGCAGTGCTAGTAGGGCAACCAGGGGGACCACAGATACGCAGTATTTT. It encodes CSASRATRGTTDTQYF.

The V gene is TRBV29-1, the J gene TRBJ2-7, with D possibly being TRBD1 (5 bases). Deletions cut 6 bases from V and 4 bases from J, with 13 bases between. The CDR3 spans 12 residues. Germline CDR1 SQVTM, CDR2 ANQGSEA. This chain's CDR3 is CSVREGLYEQYF. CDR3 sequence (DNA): TGCAGCGTCAGGGAAGGGCTATACGAGCAGTACTTC.

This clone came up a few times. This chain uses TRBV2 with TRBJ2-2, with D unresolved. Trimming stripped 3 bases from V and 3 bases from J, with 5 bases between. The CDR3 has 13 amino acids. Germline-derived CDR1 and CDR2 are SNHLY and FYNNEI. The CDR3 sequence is CASSDFYTGELFF. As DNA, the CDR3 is TGTGCCAGCAGTGACTTTTACACCGGGGAGCTGTTTTTT.